This entry lists 32 T cell receptor beta chains sequenced from one sample in a study of CD4 T cells in relation to SARS-CoV-2 and coronaviruses. These TCRs are of unknown antigen specificity. Method: immunoSEQ multiplex PCR; TCRdb's copy keeps in-frame clones and lacks some. The table shows about 36,000 clones, with around 83% occurring only once. Input material: naive CD4+ T cells from PBMCs, cultured in vitro. Subset defined: naive CD4+ T cells isolated by negative enrichment. These receptors came from an adult with COVID-19.

The rearrangement links TRBV9 to TRBJ2-7; the match to TRBD2 covers 7 bases. Trimming at V came to 3 bases and at J to 4 bases, leaving 13 bases not matched to a gene. The CDR3 runs to 16 residues. Per the germline V gene, CDR1 is SGDLS and CDR2 is YYNGEE. CDR3 coding DNA: TGTGCCAGCAGCGCGGGAGGATCCTCAGACCAATACGAGCAGTACTTC. Residues: CASSAGGSSDQYEQYF.

The rearrangement links TRBV7-9 to TRBJ2-3, with 7 bases matching TRBD2. J gave up 1 base and V 2 bases, and 3 bases lay outside the gene matches. Germline V lookup: CDR1 SEHNR, CDR2 FQNEAQ (reference sequence). The CDR3 length is 15 residues. DNA for the CDR3: TGTGCCAGCAGCTTACTGGCGGGGGGCACAGATACGCAGTATTTT. Translation: CASSLLAGGTDTQYF.

This chain links TRBV6-5 with TRBJ2-3; D is uncertain. The CDR3 covers 12 residues. From germline, CDR1 is MNHEY and CDR2 SVGAGI. Trimming took 10 bases from V and 2 from J, leaving 10 bases between them. CDR3: CATTGSTDTQYF. CDR3 DNA sequence: TGTGCCACCACGGGTTCCACAGATACGCAGTATTTT.

This clone occurred a few times. This chain connects TRBV5-1 to TRBJ2-1; 8 bases fit TRBD2. Germline CDR1 is SGHRS and CDR2 is YFSETQ. This CDR3 comprises 15 residues. The J segment lost 0 bases and the V segment lost 2 bases, leaving 1 base of the junction unmatched. The CDR3: CASSFLAGSYNEQFF. For the CDR3, the DNA is TGCGCCAGCAGCTTTCTAGCGGGCTCCTACAATGAGCAGTTCTTC.

This chain uses TRBV15 with TRBJ1-4; TRBD1 might be the D (5 bases). This CDR3 contains 13 residues. The V and J ends lost 7 bases and 15 bases respectively, with 21 bases between them. Germline CDR1 LNHNV, CDR2 YYDKDF (reference sequence). The CDR3: CATNKGPRDRMFF. The DNA of the CDR3 is TGTGCCACCAACAAGGGGCCCAGAGATCGGATGTTTTTT.

The chain is built from TRBV20-1 and TRBJ2-1; 12 positions match TRBD2. The germline V gene encodes CDR1 DFQATT and CDR2 SNEGSKA (reference sequence). The CDR3 length is 15 residues. The J segment lost 4 bases and the V segment lost 3 bases, leaving 4 bases of the junction unmatched. Here the CDR3 DNA reads TGCAGTGCTAGTCTAGCGGGAGGGTCATACAATGAGCAGTTCTTC. Encoded protein: CSASLAGGSYNEQFF.

V and J are TRBV11-2 and TRBJ2-7; 7 bases are a match to TRBD2. V dropped 5 bases and J dropped 2; count of bases not matched to a gene: 9. CDR3 size: 15 residues. Germline V lookup: CDR1 SGHAT, CDR2 FQNNGV. CDR3 in DNA: TGTGCCAGCAGCGCTGGGCTAGCGGTTACCTACGAGCAGTACTTC. Translating gives CASSAGLAVTYEQYF.

This chain connects TRBV12-5 to TRBJ2-5, with 7 bases matching TRBD1. Germline values: CDR1 LGHNT, CDR2 FRNRAP. CDR3 size: 13 residues. V was pared by 6 bases and J by 2 bases, with 3 bases of the junction left unmatched. CDR3 sequence reads: CASGWDSQETQYF. The DNA of the CDR3 is TGTGCTAGTGGCTGGGACAGTCAAGAGACCCAGTACTTC.

V usage is TRBV7-3 and J usage is TRBJ2-1; 12 bases align to TRBD2. Trimming took 3 bases from V and 6 from J; bases not matched to a gene: 3. The germline V gene has CDR1 SGHTA and CDR2 FQGTGA. This CDR3 has 15 residues. The CDR3 DNA sequence: TGTGCCAGCAGCTTTCTAGCGGGAGGGGTCAATGAGCAGTTCTTC. It codes for CASSFLAGGVNEQFF.

CDR3 nucleotide sequence: TGTGCCAGCAGTTTAGGAGGAATCAGACGGGGGGAGACCCAGTACTTC. It codes for CASSLGGIRRGETQYF. This chain connects TRBV28 to TRBJ2-5; weak D call: TRBD2 (6 bases). There are 16 residues in the CDR3. Germline V gives CDR1 MDHEN, CDR2 SYDVKM. Trimming removed 2 bases at V and 5 bases at J, with 18 bases between.

This clone occurred a few times. This chain joins TRBV3-1 (or the pseudogene TRBV3-2) and TRBJ1-5; TRBD1 is a possible D gene (5 bases). Germline CDR1 reads LGHDT; CDR2 reads YNNKEL (reference sequence). Trimming shortened V by 6 bases and J by 0 bases, and 9 bases separated the two germline ends. The CDR3 runs to 14 residues. The CDR3 nucleotides are TGTGCCAGCAGTTGGGGCTATAGCAATCAGCCCCAGCATTTT. Translating it yields CASSWGYSNQPQHF.

The chain couples TRBV28 to TRBJ2-7; D ambiguous. CDR3 length equals 15 residues. V gave up 6 bases and J gave up 3 bases, with 18 bases separating them. Germline V CDR1 and CDR2: MDHEN, SYDVKM. CDR3 region: CASRSTHRAFYEQYF. In DNA form, the CDR3 reads TGTGCCAGCAGGTCGACGCACCGGGCCTTCTACGAGCAGTACTTC.

V gene TRBV6-4 combines with J gene TRBJ2-3; 9 nucleotides agree with TRBD2. V lost 3 bases, J lost 3 bases, and 4 bases stayed unmatched. The CDR3 covers 15 residues. The V gene's germline CDR1 is MRHNA and CDR2 SNTAGT. The CDR3 sequence is CASSEGSGSTDTQYF. The CDR3 nucleotides read TGTGCCAGCAGTGAGGGTAGCGGGAGTACAGATACGCAGTATTTT.

The chain employs TRBV9 and TRBJ2-7; D may match TRBD1 or TRBD2 (6 bases each). Germline CDR1 reads SGDLS; CDR2 reads YYNGEE. The CDR3 extends over 19 amino acids. Trimming shortened V by 3 bases and J by 6 bases, and 31 bases separated the two germline ends. CDR3: CASSGEQGLLGGSLGEQYF. The CDR3 DNA reads as TGTGCCAGCAGCGGCGAGCAGGGGCTCCTAGGAGGGAGCTTAGGCGAGCAGTACTTC. Full variable domain (missing parts from reference TRBV9 and TRBJ2-7): DSGVTQTPKHLITATGQRVTLRCSPRSGDLSVYWYQQSLDQGLQFLIQYYNGEERAKGNILERFSAQQFPDLHSELNLSSLELGDSALYFCASSGEQGLLGGSLGEQYFGPGTRLTVT.

The chain joins TRBV27 to TRBJ2-1; TRBD1 matches 10 bases. The V and J ends lost 7 bases and 9 bases, in that order; junction bases with no gene match: 12. This CDR3 is built from 15 residues. Germline V lookup: CDR1 MNHEY, CDR2 SMNVEV (reference sequence). The CDR3 DNA reads TGTGCCAGCACCGTGACCGGGACAGGGGCCGGTGAGCAGTTCTTC. It translates to CASTVTGTGAGEQFF.

The chain couples TRBV4-3 to TRBJ2-3, with 8 positions matching TRBD2. Germline assignment: CDR1 LGHNA and CDR2 YSLEER. The CDR3 loop spans 17 amino acids. The J segment lost 2 bases and the V segment lost 0 bases, leaving 7 bases of the junction unmatched. CDR3 nucleotide sequence: TGCGCCAGCAGCCAAGACCACCTAGCGGGTCACACAGATACGCAGTATTTT. Its protein product is CASSQDHLAGHTDTQYF.

This chain connects TRBV27 to TRBJ2-1; maybe TRBD2 (6 bases). This CDR3 region has 14 residues. The germline gives CDR1 MNHEY, CDR2 SMNVEV (reference sequence). V was trimmed by 6 bases and J by 0 bases, leaving 9 bases between them. The CDR3 loop is CASRDYSSYNEQFF. CDR3 sequence (DNA): TGTGCCAGCAGGGACTACAGCTCCTACAATGAGCAGTTCTTC.

The chain has TRBV30 and TRBJ2-4; TRBD1 is a possible D gene (6 bases). The CDR3 covers 11 residues. Trimming stripped 7 bases from V and 8 bases from J, with 12 bases between. Per the germline V gene, CDR1 is GTSNPN and CDR2 is SVGIG (reference sequence). CDR3 bases: TGTGCCTCAGGGGCGATAGACATTCAGTACTTC. It is translated as CASGAIDIQYF.

J is TRBJ2-7 and V is TRBV7-6, with D possibly matching TRBD2 (6 bases). V was shortened by 1 base and J by 0 bases, with 16 bases between the two germline ends. The CDR3 sequence is 17 residues long. CDR1 and CDR2 (germline): SGHVS, FNYEAQ. The CDR3: CASSLEGGSGRSYEQYF. The CDR3 DNA follows: TGTGCCAGCAGCTTAGAGGGTGGTAGCGGTCGCTCCTACGAGCAGTACTTC.

The rearrangement links TRBV28 to TRBJ2-5; D gene ambiguous. With 4 bases removed from V and 5 bases from J, the gap between germline ends came to 14 bases. This CDR3 contains 14 residues. Germline values: CDR1 MDHEN, CDR2 SYDVKM. CDR3: CASSSLWLEETQYF. In DNA form, the CDR3 reads TGTGCCAGCAGTTCCCTCTGGTTGGAGGAGACCCAGTACTTC.

V and J are TRBV19 and TRBJ1-2; 9 bases are a match to TRBD1. This CDR3 is built from 16 residues. Germline V gene data show CDR1 as LNHDA and CDR2 as SQIVND (reference sequence). The V gene end was trimmed by 5 bases and the J gene end by 4 bases; junction bases not matched to a gene: 11. In DNA form, the CDR3 reads TGTGCCAGTAGTCCCCCCGGGACAGGGTCGAGCTATGGCTACACCTTC. This encodes CASSPPGTGSSYGYTF.

The rearrangement links TRBV27 to TRBJ2-1; 10 bases line up with TRBD1. Germline CDR1 and CDR2: MNHEY and SMNVEV (reference sequence). The V segment lost 0 bases and the J segment 7 bases; nucleotides outside the gene matches: 0. The CDR3 extends over 14 amino acids. The CDR3 bases are TGTGCCAGCAGTTTATCGGGACAGGGGAATGAGCAGTTCTTC. This encodes CASSLSGQGNEQFF.

This chain joins TRBV18 and TRBJ2-7, with 11 bases identical to TRBD1. After removal of 9 bases from V and 5 bases from J, the junction contained 3 bases not matched to a gene. The germline CDR1 and CDR2 sequences are KGHSH and LQKENI. This CDR3 comprises 12 residues. CDR3 coding DNA: TGTGCCAGTCAGGACAGGGGGCACGAGCAGTACTTC. This codes for CASQDRGHEQYF.

This clone has more than one count but fewer than ten. CDR3 sequence reads: CASSQVSREQYF. CDR3 nucleotide sequence: TGTGCCAGCAGCCAAGTCTCGAGGGAGCAGTACTTC. This sequence joins TRBV3-1 (or the pseudogene TRBV3-2) and TRBJ2-7; D ambiguous. The CDR3 is 12 residues long. The germline V gene has CDR1 LGHDT and CDR2 YNNKEL (reference sequence). Trimming stripped 1 base from V and 7 bases from J, with 8 bases between.

The V gene is TRBV7-9, the J gene TRBJ1-6, with D perhaps TRBD1 (5 bases). The CDR3 has 14 residues. Looked up from germline, CDR1 is SEHNR and CDR2 is FQNEAQ (reference sequence). The V and J ends lost 4 bases and 11 bases respectively, with 15 bases between them. CDR3 DNA sequence: TGTGCCAGCAGCTCGACAGCGCCATTGGCACCCCTCCACTTT. Its protein is CASSSTAPLAPLHF.

The chain uses TRBV29-1 and TRBJ2-3, with 8 bases matching TRBD2. The CDR3 extends over 13 amino acids. Trimming removed 1 base from V and 5 bases from J; junction bases left unmatched: 2. Germline V gives CDR1 SQVTM, CDR2 ANQGSEA. CDR3 amino acids: CSVEGLAGDTQYF. CDR3 coding DNA: TGCAGCGTTGAAGGGCTAGCGGGAGATACGCAGTATTTT.

This clone appeared a few times. This chain joins TRBV7-8 and TRBJ1-2; TRBD1 is a possible D gene (6 bases). The CDR3 length is 14 residues. Germline assignment: CDR1 SGHVS and CDR2 FQNEAQ. With 5 bases removed from V and 5 bases from J, the gap between germline ends came to 15 bases. CDR3 nucleotides: TGTGCCAGCAGCCCCCAGGGCAGGGGATATGGCTACACCTTC. It codes for CASSPQGRGYGYTF.

This clone was seen a single time. Other DNA sequences of this sample code for an identical CDR3. In nucleotides, the CDR3 is TGTGCCAGCAGCGGGTCCTCCTACGAGCAGTACTTC. As protein: CASSGSSYEQYF. The V gene is TRBV9, the J gene TRBJ2-7; D not resolved. Germline V lookup: CDR1 SGDLS, CDR2 YYNGEE. Deletions cut 3 bases from V and 0 bases from J, with 4 bases between. CDR3 length: 12 residues. The entire variable domain, with the rest obtained from reference TRBV9 and TRBJ2-7, is as follows: DSGVTQTPKHLITATGQRVTLRCSPRSGDLSVYWYQQSLDQGLQFLIQYYNGEERAKGNILERFSAQQFPDLHSELNLSSLELGDSALYFCASSGSSYEQYFGPGTRLTVT.

The rearrangement links TRBV6-2 or TRBV6-3 to TRBJ2-7; 8 nucleotides align to TRBD2. After removal of 5 bases from V and 6 bases from J, the junction contained 15 bases not matched to a gene. The CDR3 length is 16 residues. Germline lookup yields CDR1 MNHEY and CDR2 SVGEGT. Here the CDR3 DNA reads TGTGCCAGCAGTCGAACGGGGGGGGAGCCTCCCCCCGAGCAGTACTTC. Amino acids: CASSRTGGEPPPEQYF.

V gene TRBV7-9 combines with J gene TRBJ2-3; 7 bases match TRBD2. Germline CDR1 is SEHNR and CDR2 is FQNEAQ (reference sequence). The CDR3 has 17 residues. V lost 2 bases and J lost 2; bases outside the gene matches: 10. CDR3: CASSLPQLAPNTDTQYF. CDR3 coding DNA: TGTGCCAGCAGCTTACCCCAACTAGCGCCAAACACAGATACGCAGTATTTT.

This rearrangement joins TRBV28 to TRBJ2-1; TRBD2 might be the D (5 bases). The CDR3 covers 14 residues. The V end was cut by 2 bases, the J end by 5 bases, with 10 bases between. Germline CDR1 is MDHEN and CDR2 is SYDVKM. The chain's CDR3 is CASSLSSANNEQFF. CDR3 coding DNA: TGTGCCAGCAGTTTAAGTAGCGCAAACAATGAGCAGTTCTTC.

The chain recombines TRBV5-1 with TRBJ1-4; 9 bases agree with TRBD1. Germline CDR1 and CDR2: SGHRS and YFSETQ. V was clipped by 4 bases and J by 7 bases; unmatched bases: 5. The CDR3 sequence is 14 residues long. The CDR3, as DNA: TGCGCCAGCAGCCGGGACAGGGTCGGTGAAAAACTGTTTTTT. This sequence encodes CASSRDRVGEKLFF. The entire variable domain, with the rest obtained from reference TRBV5-1 and TRBJ1-4, is as follows: KAGVTQTPRYLIKTRGQQVTLSCSPISGHRSVSWYQQTPGQGLQFLFEYFSETQRNKGNFPGRFSGRQFSNSRSEMNVSTLELGDSALYLCASSRDRVGEKLFFGSGTQLSVL.